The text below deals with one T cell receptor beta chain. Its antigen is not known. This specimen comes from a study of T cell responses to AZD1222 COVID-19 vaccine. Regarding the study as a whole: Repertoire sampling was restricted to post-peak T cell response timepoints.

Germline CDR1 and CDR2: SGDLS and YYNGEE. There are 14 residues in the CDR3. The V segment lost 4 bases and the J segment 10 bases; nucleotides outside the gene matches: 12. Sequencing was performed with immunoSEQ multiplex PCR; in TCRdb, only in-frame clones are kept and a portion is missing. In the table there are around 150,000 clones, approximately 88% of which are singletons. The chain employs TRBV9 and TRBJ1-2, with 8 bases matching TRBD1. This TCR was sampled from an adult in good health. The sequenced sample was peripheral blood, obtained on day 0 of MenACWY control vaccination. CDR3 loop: CASSRGQAGISYTF. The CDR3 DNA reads TGTGCCAGCAGCCGGGGACAGGCCGGTATCTCCTACACCTTC.